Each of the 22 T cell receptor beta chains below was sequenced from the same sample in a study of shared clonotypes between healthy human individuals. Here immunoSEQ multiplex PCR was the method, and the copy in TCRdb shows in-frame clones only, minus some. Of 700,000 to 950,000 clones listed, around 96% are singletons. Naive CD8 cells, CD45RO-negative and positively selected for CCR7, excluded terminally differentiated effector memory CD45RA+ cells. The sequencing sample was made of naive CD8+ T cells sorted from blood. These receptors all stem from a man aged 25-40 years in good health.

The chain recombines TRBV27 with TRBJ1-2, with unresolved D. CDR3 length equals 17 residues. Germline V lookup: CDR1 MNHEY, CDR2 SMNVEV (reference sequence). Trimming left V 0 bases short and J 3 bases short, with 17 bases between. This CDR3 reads CASSLSAAGSAYYGYTF. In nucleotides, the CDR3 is TGTGCCAGCAGTTTATCAGCGGCGGGGTCTGCTTACTATGGCTACACCTTC.

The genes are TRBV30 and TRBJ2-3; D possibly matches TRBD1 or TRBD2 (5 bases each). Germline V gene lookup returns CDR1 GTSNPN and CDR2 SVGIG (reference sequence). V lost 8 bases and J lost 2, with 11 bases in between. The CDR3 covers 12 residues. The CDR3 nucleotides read TGTGCCGAAGAGGGGCCCACAGATACGCAGTATTTT. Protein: CAEEGPTDTQYF.

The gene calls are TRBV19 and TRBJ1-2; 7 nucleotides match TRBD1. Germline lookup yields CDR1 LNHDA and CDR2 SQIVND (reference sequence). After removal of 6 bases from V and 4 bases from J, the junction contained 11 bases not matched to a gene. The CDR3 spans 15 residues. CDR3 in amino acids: CASSPIGQDLYGYTF. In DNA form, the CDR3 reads TGTGCCAGTAGCCCCATCGGACAGGATCTCTATGGCTACACCTTC.

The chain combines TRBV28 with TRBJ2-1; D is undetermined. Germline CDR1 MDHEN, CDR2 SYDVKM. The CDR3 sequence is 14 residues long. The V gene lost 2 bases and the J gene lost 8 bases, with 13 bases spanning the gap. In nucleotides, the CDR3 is TGTGCCAGCAGTTTAGGTTGGGCGCGTGATGAGCAGTTCTTC. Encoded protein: CASSLGWARDEQFF.

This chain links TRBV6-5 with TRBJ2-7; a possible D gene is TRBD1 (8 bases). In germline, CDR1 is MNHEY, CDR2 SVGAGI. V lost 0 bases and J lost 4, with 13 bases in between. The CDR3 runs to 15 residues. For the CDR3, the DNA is TGTGCCAGCAGTTACTCACAGGGGGGGGCATACGAGCAGTACTTC. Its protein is CASSYSQGGAYEQYF.

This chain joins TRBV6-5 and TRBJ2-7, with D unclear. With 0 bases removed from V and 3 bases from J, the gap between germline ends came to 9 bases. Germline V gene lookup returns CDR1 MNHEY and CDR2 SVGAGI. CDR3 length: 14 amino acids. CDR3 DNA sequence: TGTGCCAGCAGTTACTCCTCTACTTACTACGAGCAGTACTTC. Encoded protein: CASSYSSTYYEQYF.

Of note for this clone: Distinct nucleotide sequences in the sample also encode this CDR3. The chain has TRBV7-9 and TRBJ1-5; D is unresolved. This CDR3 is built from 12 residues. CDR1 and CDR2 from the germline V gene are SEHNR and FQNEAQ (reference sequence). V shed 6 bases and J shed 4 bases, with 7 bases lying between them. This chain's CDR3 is CASRRGNQPQHF. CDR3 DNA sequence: TGTGCCAGCAGAAGAGGGAATCAGCCCCAGCATTTT.

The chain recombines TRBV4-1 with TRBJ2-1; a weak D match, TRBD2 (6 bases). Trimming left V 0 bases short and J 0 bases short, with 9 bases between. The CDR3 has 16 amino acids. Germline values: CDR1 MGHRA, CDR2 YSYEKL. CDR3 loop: CASSQDRGFSYNEQFF. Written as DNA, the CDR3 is TGCGCCAGCAGCCAAGATCGGGGGTTCTCCTACAATGAGCAGTTCTTC.

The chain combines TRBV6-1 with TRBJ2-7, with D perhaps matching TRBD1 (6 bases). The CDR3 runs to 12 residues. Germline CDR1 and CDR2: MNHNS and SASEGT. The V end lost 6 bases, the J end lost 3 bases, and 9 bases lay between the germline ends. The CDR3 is CASSEQGYEQYF. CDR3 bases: TGTGCCAGCAGCGAACAGGGCTACGAGCAGTACTTC.

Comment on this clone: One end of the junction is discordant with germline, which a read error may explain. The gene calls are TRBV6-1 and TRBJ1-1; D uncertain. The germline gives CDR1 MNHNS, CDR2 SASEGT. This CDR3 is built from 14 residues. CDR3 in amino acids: CASTERGGNTEAFF. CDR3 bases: TGTGCCAGCACTGAACGGGGTGGAAACACTGAAGCTTTCTTT.

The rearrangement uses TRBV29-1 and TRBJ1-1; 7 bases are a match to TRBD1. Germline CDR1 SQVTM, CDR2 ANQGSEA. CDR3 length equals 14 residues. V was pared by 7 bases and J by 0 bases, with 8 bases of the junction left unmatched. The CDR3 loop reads CSDRQQGMNTEAFF. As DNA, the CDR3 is TGCAGCGACCGTCAACAGGGGATGAACACTGAAGCTTTCTTT.

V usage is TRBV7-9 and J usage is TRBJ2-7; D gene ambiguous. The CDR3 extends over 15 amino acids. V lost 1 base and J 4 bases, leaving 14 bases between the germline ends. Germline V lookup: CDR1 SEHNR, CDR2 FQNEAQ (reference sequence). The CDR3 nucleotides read TGTGCCAGCAGCTTAGGGCCCAGCCAGGTGTACGAGCAGTACTTC. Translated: CASSLGPSQVYEQYF.

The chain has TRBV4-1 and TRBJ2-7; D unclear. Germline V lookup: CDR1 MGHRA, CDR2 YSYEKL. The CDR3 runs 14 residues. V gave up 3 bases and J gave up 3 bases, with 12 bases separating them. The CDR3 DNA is TGCGCCAGCAGCCACTTTACTCCCCGCTACGAGCAGTACTTC. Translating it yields CASSHFTPRYEQYF.

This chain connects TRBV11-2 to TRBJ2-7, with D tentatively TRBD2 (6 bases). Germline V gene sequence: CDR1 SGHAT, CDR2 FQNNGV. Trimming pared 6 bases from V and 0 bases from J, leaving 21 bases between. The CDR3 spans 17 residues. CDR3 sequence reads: CASSYDPGRPYSYEQYF. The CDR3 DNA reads TGTGCCAGCAGTTACGACCCCGGGAGACCCTACTCCTACGAGCAGTACTTC.

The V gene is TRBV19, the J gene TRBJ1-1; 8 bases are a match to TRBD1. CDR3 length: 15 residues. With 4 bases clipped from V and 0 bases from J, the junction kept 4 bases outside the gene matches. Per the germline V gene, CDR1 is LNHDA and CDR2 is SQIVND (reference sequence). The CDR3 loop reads CASSTMTGVNTEAFF. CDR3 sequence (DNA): TGTGCCAGTAGTACGATGACAGGGGTGAACACTGAAGCTTTCTTT.

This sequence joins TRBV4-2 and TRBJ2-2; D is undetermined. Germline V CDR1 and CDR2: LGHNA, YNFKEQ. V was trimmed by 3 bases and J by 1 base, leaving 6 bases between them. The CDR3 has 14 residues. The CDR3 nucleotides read TGTGCCAGCAGCCATTCCGAGAACACCGGGGAGCTGTTTTTT. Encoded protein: CASSHSENTGELFF.

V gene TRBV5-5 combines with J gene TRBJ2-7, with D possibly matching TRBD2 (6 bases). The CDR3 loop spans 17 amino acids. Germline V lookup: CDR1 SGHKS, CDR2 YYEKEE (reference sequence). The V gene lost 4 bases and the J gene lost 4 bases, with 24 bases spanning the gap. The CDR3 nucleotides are TGTGCCAGCAGCATCTCTCCTCGGGACTCCTTGAGTTACGAGCAGTACTTC. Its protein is CASSISPRDSLSYEQYF.

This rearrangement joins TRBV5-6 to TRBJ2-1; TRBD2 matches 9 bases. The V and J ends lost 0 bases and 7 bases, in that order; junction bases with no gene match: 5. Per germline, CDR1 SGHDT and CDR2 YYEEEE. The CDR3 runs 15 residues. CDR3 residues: CASSLELSGGNEQFF. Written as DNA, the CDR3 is TGTGCCAGCAGCTTGGAACTTAGCGGGGGTAATGAGCAGTTCTTC.

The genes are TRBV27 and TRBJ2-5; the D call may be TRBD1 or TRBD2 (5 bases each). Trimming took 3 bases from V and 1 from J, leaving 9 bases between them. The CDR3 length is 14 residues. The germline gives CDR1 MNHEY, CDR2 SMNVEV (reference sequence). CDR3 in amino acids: CASSFGGFQETQYF. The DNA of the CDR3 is TGTGCCAGCAGTTTTGGGGGTTTCCAAGAGACCCAGTACTTC.

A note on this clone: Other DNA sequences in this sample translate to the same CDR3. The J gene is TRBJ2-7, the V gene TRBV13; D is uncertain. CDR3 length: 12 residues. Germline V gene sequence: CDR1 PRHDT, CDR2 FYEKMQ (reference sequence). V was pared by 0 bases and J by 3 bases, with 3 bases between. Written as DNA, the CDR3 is TGTGCCAGCAGCTTAGGCATCTACGAGCAGTACTTC. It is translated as CASSLGIYEQYF.

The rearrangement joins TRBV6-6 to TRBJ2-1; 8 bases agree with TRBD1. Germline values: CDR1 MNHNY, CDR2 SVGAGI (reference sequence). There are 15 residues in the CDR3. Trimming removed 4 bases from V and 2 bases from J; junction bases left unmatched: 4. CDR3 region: CASSFRQGPYNEQFF. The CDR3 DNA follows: TGTGCCAGCAGTTTTCGACAGGGGCCCTACAATGAGCAGTTCTTC.

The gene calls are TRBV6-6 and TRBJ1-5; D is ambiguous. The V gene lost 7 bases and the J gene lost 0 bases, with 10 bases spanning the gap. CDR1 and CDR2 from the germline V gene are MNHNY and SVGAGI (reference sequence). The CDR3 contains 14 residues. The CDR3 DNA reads TGTGCCAGCACGATCGGTTATAGCAATCAGCCCCAGCATTTT. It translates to CASTIGYSNQPQHF.